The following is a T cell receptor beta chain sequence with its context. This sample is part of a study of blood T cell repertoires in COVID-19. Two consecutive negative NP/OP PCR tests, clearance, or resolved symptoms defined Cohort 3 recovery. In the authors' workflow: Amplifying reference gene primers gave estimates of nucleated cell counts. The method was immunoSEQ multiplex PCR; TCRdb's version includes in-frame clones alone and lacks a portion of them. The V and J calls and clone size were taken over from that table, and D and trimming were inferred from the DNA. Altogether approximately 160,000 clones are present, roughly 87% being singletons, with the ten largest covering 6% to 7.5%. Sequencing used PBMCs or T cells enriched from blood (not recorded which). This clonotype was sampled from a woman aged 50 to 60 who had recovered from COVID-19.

CDR3 residues: CASSSQGFRSNQPQHF. In DNA, the CDR3 is TGTGCCAGCAGTTCACAGGGGTTTAGAAGCAATCAGCCCCAGCATTTT. This rearrangement joins TRBV28 to TRBJ1-5, with TRBD1 matching over 7 bases. Per the germline V gene, CDR1 is MDHEN and CDR2 is SYDVKM. CDR3 size: 16 residues. V dropped 4 bases and J dropped 1; count of bases not matched to a gene: 7. Together with reference TRBV28 and TRBJ1-5, the CDR3 gives the full variable domain: DVKVTQSSRYLVKRTGEKVFLECVQDMDHENMFWYRQDPGLGLRLIYFSYDVKMKEKGDIPEGYSVSREKKERFSLILESASTNQTSMYLCASSSQGFRSNQPQHFGDGTRLSIL.